The sequence of this T cell receptor beta chain was determined in a study of blood T cells in healthy people across ages. Investigators took approximately 10 milliliters of peripheral blood from every donor. This clonotype was picked up many times. The antigen remains undetermined. A second PCR of 7 to 11 cycles used a sample-barcoded 5' primer and a J-beta primer mix. Using its own MiXCR run on the 5' RACE reads, TCRdb lists one record per CDR3 protein. Of about 590,000 distinct CDR3 sequences in the sample, 25% to 35% were seen once. Study outcomes and limitations: With naive T cell percentage, TCR beta diversity showed a strong correlation. Older age went with lower TCR beta diversity per million T cells, in a roughly linear way.

V was clipped by 2 bases and J by 2 bases, with 10 bases between them. CDR1 and CDR2 (germline): SGHRS, YFSETQ. The CDR3 runs to 14 residues. The rearrangement uses TRBV5-1 and TRBJ2-5; maybe TRBD1 (5 bases). The receptor comes from a woman aged 80 or over in good health. What was sequenced was blood. CDR3 sequence (DNA): TGCGCCAGCAGCTTAGTCCAGGGTCAAGAGACCCAGTACTTC. Protein product: CASSLVQGQETQYF.